The next 30 T cell receptor beta chains were all read from a single sample in a study of blood T cell repertoires in COVID-19. The method was immunoSEQ multiplex PCR; TCRdb's version includes in-frame clones alone and lacks a portion of them. The sample lists around 200,000 clones; 86% were seen once. The specimen was PBMCs or T cells enriched from blood (not recorded which). These receptors were taken from a man aged 40-49 years with acute COVID-19.

V gene TRBV6-5 combines with J gene TRBJ2-1; TRBD2 matches at 7 bases. The germline V gene encodes CDR1 MNHEY and CDR2 SVGAGI. The CDR3 runs 14 residues. The J segment lost 8 bases and the V segment lost 4 bases, leaving 8 bases of the junction unmatched. In nucleotides, the CDR3 is TGTGCCAGCAGTTCCGACCCTCGGGGGGATGAGCAGTTCTTC. Translating it yields CASSSDPRGDEQFF.

This chain joins TRBV19 and TRBJ2-5, with TRBD2 as a possible D gene (5 bases). Looked up from germline, CDR1 is LNHDA and CDR2 is SQIVND (reference sequence). V lost 6 bases, J lost 5 bases, and 10 bases lay in between. The CDR3 consists of 12 residues. In nucleotides, the CDR3 is TGTGCCAGTAGCCGGGATCGGGAGACCCAGTACTTC. Its protein product is CASSRDRETQYF.

Here the CDR3 reads CASSGGPGEVGELFF. Written as DNA, the CDR3 is TGTGCCAGCAGTGGAGGCCCAGGGGAAGTCGGGGAGCTGTTTTTT. The chain is built from TRBV2 and TRBJ2-2; TRBD1 is a possible D gene (6 bases). V dropped 4 bases and J dropped 7 bases, with 16 bases sitting between them. CDR3 length equals 15 residues. Germline CDR1 SNHLY, CDR2 FYNNEI.

This chain joins TRBV6-5 and TRBJ1-4, with no clear D. Trimming stripped 5 bases from V and 8 bases from J, with 12 bases between. The germline V gene has CDR1 MNHEY and CDR2 SVGAGI. This CDR3 is built from 13 residues. CDR3 protein: CASSLAAGEKLFF. CDR3 sequence (DNA): TGTGCCAGCAGTCTGGCGGCTGGGGAAAAACTGTTTTTT.

The chain uses TRBV4-2 and TRBJ2-3; 8 positions agree with TRBD2. Germline CDR1 and CDR2: LGHNA and YNFKEQ. The CDR3 spans 12 residues. V lost 1 base, J lost 15 bases, and 6 bases stayed unmatched. The CDR3: CASSQVERETYF. The CDR3 DNA is TGTGCCAGCAGCCAAGTAGAGCGGGAGACTTATTTT.

The rearrangement links TRBV19 to TRBJ1-3; D is possibly TRBD1 (5 bases). CDR1 and CDR2 from the germline V gene are LNHDA and SQIVND (reference sequence). Trimming took 3 bases from V and 4 from J, leaving 19 bases between them. This CDR3 is built from 17 residues. DNA of the CDR3: TGTGCCAGTAGTATCCCGAAACGACAGCTTTCCGGAAACACCATATATTTT. It is translated as CASSIPKRQLSGNTIYF.

In this sample, this clone turned up once. This rearrangement joins TRBV7-6 to TRBJ2-1; D gene unclear. CDR1 is SGHVS and CDR2 is FNYEAQ in the germline V gene. The V gene lost 2 bases and the J gene lost 4 bases, with 6 bases spanning the gap. The CDR3 loop spans 13 amino acids. The CDR3 loop is CASSLSSYNEQFF. CDR3 nucleotides: TGTGCCAGCAGCTTATCCAGTTACAATGAGCAGTTCTTC.

The rearrangement joins TRBV28 to TRBJ1-1, with D tentatively TRBD1 (6 bases). Germline loops: CDR1 MDHEN, CDR2 SYDVKM. CDR3 length equals 15 residues. With 4 bases removed from V and 1 base from J, the gap between germline ends came to 13 bases. CDR3 loop: CASSSRQVGNTEAFF. The CDR3 coding sequence is TGTGCCAGCAGTTCCCGACAGGTCGGGAACACTGAAGCTTTCTTT.

V usage is TRBV5-1 and J usage is TRBJ1-4; possible D gene TRBD1, 6 bases. This CDR3 has 15 residues. Per germline, CDR1 SGHRS and CDR2 YFSETQ. V was cut by 3 bases and J by 8 bases, with 17 bases left in between. CDR3 nucleotides: TGCGCCAGCAGCTCCGGGACACCGGAGGAAGAAAAACTGTTTTTT. It codes for CASSSGTPEEEKLFF.

V usage is TRBV5-1 and J usage is TRBJ1-1; 9 bases match TRBD1. After removal of 0 bases from V and 6 bases from J, the junction contained 6 bases not matched to a gene. CDR1 is SGHRS, CDR2 YFSETQ, per germline. The CDR3 is made up of 15 amino acids. The CDR3 here is CASSLETGGVSEAFF. The DNA for the CDR3 is TGCGCCAGCAGCTTGGAAACAGGGGGCGTGTCTGAAGCTTTCTTT. Complete variable domain (other parts from reference TRBV5-1 and TRBJ1-1): KAGVTQTPRYLIKTRGQQVTLSCSPISGHRSVSWYQQTPGQGLQFLFEYFSETQRNKGNFPGRFSGRQFSNSRSEMNVSTLELGDSALYLCASSLETGGVSEAFFGQGTRLTVV.

The chain has TRBV27 and TRBJ2-4; 9 positions match TRBD1. J gave up 7 bases and V 8 bases, and 6 bases lay outside the gene matches. Germline V gives CDR1 MNHEY, CDR2 SMNVEV (reference sequence). The CDR3 is 13 amino acids. CDR3 region: CASGGTGWNIQYF. In DNA, the CDR3 is TGTGCCAGCGGCGGGACAGGGTGGAACATTCAGTACTTC.

The chain recombines TRBV7-8 with TRBJ1-1; no firm D call. Deletions cut 5 bases from V and 4 bases from J, with 14 bases between. CDR3 length equals 14 residues. Looked up from germline, CDR1 is SGHVS and CDR2 is FQNEAQ. CDR3 DNA sequence: TGTGCCAGCAGCAGCTCCTCCCGGGGCACTGAAGCTTTCTTT. Its translation is CASSSSSRGTEAFF.

The chain combines TRBV7-2 with TRBJ1-5; D perhaps matches TRBD1 (6 bases). Germline-derived CDR1 and CDR2 are SGHTA and FQGNSA. The CDR3 covers 14 residues. V lost 1 base, J lost 5 bases, and 9 bases lay in between. The CDR3 DNA sequence: TGTGCCAGCAGCTTAGGCGGGGGCGATCAGCCCCAGCATTTT. This sequence encodes CASSLGGGDQPQHF.

The chain links TRBV4-3 to TRBJ2-7, with TRBD2 identical over 8 bases. V trimming: 2 bases; J trimming: 4 bases; junction bases outside the gene matches: 7. The CDR3 sequence is 15 residues long. CDR1 is LGHNA, CDR2 YSLEER, per germline. CDR3 residues: CASSQTLAEPYEQYF. In DNA form, the CDR3 reads TGCGCCAGCAGCCAAACACTAGCGGAACCATACGAGCAGTACTTC.

The rearrangement links TRBV18 to TRBJ1-1; 10 nucleotides agree with TRBD1. Germline assignment: CDR1 KGHSH and CDR2 LQKENI. J was trimmed by 0 bases and V by 6 bases; bases with no gene match: 13. The CDR3 loop spans 18 amino acids. CDR3 coding DNA: TGTGCCAGCTCTCTCTCCTGGACAGGGGGAATCATGAACACTGAAGCTTTCTTT. Translating it yields CASSLSWTGGIMNTEAFF.

This chain links TRBV5-6 with TRBJ2-3, with a possible D match to TRBD2 (5 bases). Germline CDR1 reads SGHDT; CDR2 reads YYEEEE. The CDR3 has 17 amino acids. V gave up 0 bases and J gave up 1 base, with 15 bases separating them. The CDR3 here is CASSLVSDSTGTDTQYF. CDR3 in DNA: TGTGCCAGCAGCTTGGTATCGGACTCCACCGGCACAGATACGCAGTATTTT.

The rearrangement joins TRBV25-1 to TRBJ1-3; possible D gene TRBD1, 5 bases. Deletions cut 3 bases from V and 4 bases from J, with 16 bases between. The germline gives CDR1 MGHDK, CDR2 SYGVNS. CDR3 length: 16 residues. In DNA form, the CDR3 reads TGTGCCAGCAGTGATGGTCTCGGGGGGATCGGAAACACCATATATTTT. The encoded protein is CASSDGLGGIGNTIYF.

In this sample, this clone turned up once. The chain couples TRBV7-9 to TRBJ1-5; D remains unclear. The CDR3 is made up of 12 amino acids. Germline CDR1 SEHNR, CDR2 FQNEAQ (reference sequence). V was shortened by 9 bases and J by 6 bases, with 12 bases between the two germline ends. The CDR3 region is CASAPGSQPQHF. In nucleotides, the CDR3 is TGTGCCAGTGCCCCCGGGAGTCAGCCCCAGCATTTT.

The CDR3 nucleotides read TGCAGTGCTAGTCCCAGGTGGGCGGGAATCCCAGAAGGCGCAGATACGCAGTATTTT. Protein: CSASPRWAGIPEGADTQYF. The rearrangement links TRBV20-1 to TRBJ2-3; D is perhaps TRBD2 (6 bases). This CDR3 contains 19 residues. Trimming pared 3 bases from V and 4 bases from J, leaving 29 bases between. The V gene's germline CDR1 is DFQATT and CDR2 SNEGSKA (reference sequence).

The J gene is TRBJ2-5, the V gene TRBV29-1, with D possibly TRBD2 on 5 matching bases. There are 15 residues in the CDR3. In germline, CDR1 is SQVTM, CDR2 ANQGSEA. Trimming removed 2 bases from V and 3 bases from J, with 16 bases in between. The CDR3 sequence: CSVEHISGNEETQYF. The CDR3, as DNA: TGCAGCGTTGAACATATAAGCGGAAATGAAGAGACCCAGTACTTC.

The gene calls are TRBV10-1 and TRBJ2-7; 10 nucleotides align to TRBD2. This CDR3 spans 15 amino acids. V shed 6 bases, J shed 7 bases, and the junction held 12 bases outside the gene matches. Germline V lookup: CDR1 WNHNN, CDR2 SYGVQD (reference sequence). Here the CDR3 DNA reads TGCGCCAGCAGGAAGGGCCCTAGCGGGAGTGTAGAGCAGTACTTC. Translating gives CASRKGPSGSVEQYF.

The CDR3 nucleotides read TGTGCCAGCAGCTTAGTGCCTAGCGGAAATGAGCAGTTCTTC. Translated: CASSLVPSGNEQFF. The chain is built from TRBV11-3 and TRBJ2-1; 7 bases are shared with TRBD2. The CDR3 covers 14 residues. V lost 1 base, J lost 7 bases, and 4 bases stayed unmatched. Per the germline V gene, CDR1 is SGHNT and CDR2 is YENEEA.

The table lists this clone with a few counts. The chain is built from TRBV28 and TRBJ1-1, with a possible D match to TRBD1 (6 bases). The CDR3 sequence is 14 residues long. Germline V lookup: CDR1 MDHEN, CDR2 SYDVKM. V lost 2 bases, J lost 3 bases, and 10 bases lay in between. CDR3 nucleotides: TGTGCCAGCAGTTTACGGGGGGCGGACACTGAAGCTTTCTTT. This codes for CASSLRGADTEAFF.

J is TRBJ2-3 and V is TRBV5-1, with a weak D call TRBD1 (5 bases). CDR3 size: 16 residues. Looked up from germline, CDR1 is SGHRS and CDR2 is YFSETQ. V shed 3 bases and J shed 0 bases, with 14 bases lying between them. The chain's CDR3 is CASSSQTASSTDTQYF. Written as DNA, the CDR3 is TGCGCCAGCAGCTCCCAGACAGCTTCTAGCACAGATACGCAGTATTTT. Supplemented by reference TRBV5-1 and TRBJ2-3, the full variable domain reads KAGVTQTPRYLIKTRGQQVTLSCSPISGHRSVSWYQQTPGQGLQFLFEYFSETQRNKGNFPGRFSGRQFSNSRSEMNVSTLELGDSALYLCASSSQTASSTDTQYFGPGTRLTVL.

The chain combines TRBV27 with TRBJ1-4; possibly TRBD1 for D (6 bases). Germline-derived CDR1 and CDR2 are MNHEY and SMNVEV (reference sequence). V was clipped by 6 bases and J by 8 bases, with 16 bases between them. The CDR3 is 14 residues long. The CDR3 region has the DNA TGTGCCAGCAGCCCTGGTGGGGGCTGGGAAAAACTGTTTTTT. Translated, it gives CASSPGGGWEKLFF.

In this sample, this clone turned up a few times. This sequence joins TRBV29-1 and TRBJ1-5; D is possibly TRBD1 (5 bases). Germline loops: CDR1 SQVTM, CDR2 ANQGSEA. The length of the CDR3 is 13 residues. V dropped 3 bases and J dropped 1 base, with 7 bases sitting between them. The DNA of the CDR3 is TGCAGCGTTGAGGGGGGAAGCAATCAGCCCCAGCATTTT. Its translation: CSVEGGSNQPQHF.

Points on this clone: Distinct nucleotide sequences in the sample also encode this CDR3. The chain combines TRBV7-2 with TRBJ1-2, with TRBD1 as a possible D gene (5 bases). Between the trimmed V and J ends, which lost 5 bases and 4 bases, there was a span of 11 bases. The CDR3 loop spans 13 amino acids. Germline V gives CDR1 SGHTA, CDR2 FQGNSA. The CDR3 is CASSPPGGYGYTF. DNA of the CDR3: TGTGCCAGCAGCCCACCGGGGGGCTATGGCTACACCTTC.

The CDR3 DNA sequence: TGCGCCAGCAGCGCAAAGGGACAAAACACTGAAGCTTTCTTT. Its protein product is CASSAKGQNTEAFF. The chain links TRBV5-1 to TRBJ1-1; TRBD1 might be the D (6 bases). The germline V gene encodes CDR1 SGHRS and CDR2 YFSETQ. V was cut by 4 bases and J by 2 bases, with 12 bases left in between. The CDR3 covers 14 residues.

The rearrangement uses TRBV28 and TRBJ1-4; the match to TRBD1 covers 8 bases. The length of the CDR3 is 12 residues. Germline V gives CDR1 MDHEN, CDR2 SYDVKM. J was trimmed by 13 bases and V by 6 bases; bases with no gene match: 7. The CDR3 coding sequence is TGTGCCAGCAGCCTCGAGACAGGGGCACTGTTTTTT. This sequence encodes CASSLETGALFF.

J is TRBJ2-1 and V is TRBV21-1; no DNA check was done on the table's D call, TRBD2. TRBV21-1 is a recognized pseudogene. CDR3 length equals 17 residues. The CDR3 protein is CASSKGSGRAAYNEQFF. The CDR3 DNA follows: TGTGCCAGCAGCAAGGGTAGCGGGAGGGCCGCTTACAATGAGCAGTTCTTC.